This T cell receptor (beta chain) was recorded in a study of shared clonotypes between healthy human individuals. Whole-study findings and limits: Shared clonotypes across all four donors exceeded non-shared ones in generation probability.

Sequencing used immunoSEQ multiplex PCR; TCRdb keeps in-frame clones, though not all of them. The sample yields about 800,000 clones, around 96% seen once. V was trimmed by 6 bases and J by 4 bases, leaving 12 bases between them. The germline CDR1 and CDR2 sequences are MNHNS and SASEGT. CDR3 length equals 13 residues. Note on this clone: The antigen is unknown.

Positive CCR7 selection of CD45RO-negative cells yielded the naive CD8 cells, and terminally differentiated effector memory CD45RA+ cells were excluded. The chain carries TRBV6-1 and TRBJ1-1; D not resolved. The sequence derives from a man aged 25-45 years in good health. Sequenced: naive CD8+ T cells sorted from blood. The chain's CDR3 is CASSNPGSTEAFF. CDR3 bases: TGTGCCAGCAGCAATCCTGGCAGCACTGAAGCTTTCTTT.